This paragraph reports one T cell receptor beta chain. The data were taken from a study of T cells of healthy individuals. TCRdb reprocessed the 5' RACE reads with MiXCR, giving one entry per CDR3 protein. Among about 96,000 distinct CDR3 sequences listed, roughly 15% were seen once. This clonotype was sampled from a human donor in good health.

The CDR3 is CASSMVRFYEQYF. In DNA, the CDR3 is TGTGCCAGTAGTATGGTTCGGTTCTACGAGCAGTACTTC. V is TRBV19 and J is TRBJ2-7; D is ambiguous. CDR1 is LNHDA and CDR2 is SQIVND in the germline V gene (reference sequence). The ends were cut back, 3 bases at V and 3 bases at J, with 9 bases in the middle. The CDR3 is 13 residues long.